The TCR beta chain under discussion was sequenced for a study of blood T cell repertoires in COVID-19. Sequencing was performed with immunoSEQ multiplex PCR; in TCRdb, only in-frame clones are kept and a portion is missing. This sample yields around 100,000 clones, of which 70% to 90% are seen a single time; over 2% belongs to the top ten. Germline V CDR1 and CDR2: SGHTA, FQGNSA. CDR3 size: 17 residues. V gave up 4 bases and J gave up 8 bases; unmatched junction bases: 12. The clonotype comes from a man between 50 and 59 years old with active COVID-19. Sequenced: peripheral blood. V and J are TRBV7-2 and TRBJ2-1; the match to TRBD2 covers 12 bases. The CDR3 DNA reads TGTGCCAGCAGCTCCCGGATGTCTAGCGGGGGGGCCTATGAGCAGTTCTTC. The encoded protein is CASSSRMSSGGAYEQFF.